One and the same sample provided the 2 T cell receptor beta chains below, sequenced in a study of OX40 agonist ivuxolimab in advanced cancers. Profiled with immunoSEQ multiplex PCR; TCRdb holds only in-frame clones, not every one. The table records tens of thousands of clones, around 84% of them present only once. Source: CD4+ or CD8+ T cells sorted from blood, taken in a trial of the OX40 agonist ivuxolimab. The receptors derive from an adult with an advanced solid tumor such as melanoma, head and neck, liver or kidney cancer.

The J gene is TRBJ2-7, the V gene TRBV13, with D perhaps given as TRBD1 or TRBD2 (5 bases each). Trimming left V 0 bases short and J 0 bases short, with 9 bases between. Per the germline V gene, CDR1 is PRHDT and CDR2 is FYEKMQ (reference sequence). There are 15 residues in the CDR3. The CDR3 DNA is TGTGCCAGCAGCTTAGGTACTGGGGGCTCCTACGAGCAGTACTTC. Protein product: CASSLGTGGSYEQYF.

The chain uses TRBV13 and TRBJ2-3, with 8 bases identical to TRBD1. The CDR3 covers 16 residues. The ends lost 1 base at V and 4 bases at J; junction bases unmatched: 7. CDR1 is PRHDT, CDR2 FYEKMQ, per germline (reference sequence). The CDR3 sequence is CASSLVPTGVADTQYF. CDR3 nucleotide sequence: TGTGCCAGCAGCTTAGTTCCGACAGGGGTGGCAGATACGCAGTATTTT.